These T cell receptor beta chains were read from a single sample in a study of cytomegalovirus exposure and HLA in healthy donors. Profiling relied on immunoSEQ multiplex PCR, and the TCRdb table lists in-frame clones only, not all of them. The sample includes fewer than 200,000 clones, about 75% of them seen just once. The sequenced sample consisted of PBMCs. Receptor source: a woman in her fifties or sixties in good health and CMV-seropositive. Both conserved end residues are part of each CDR3. The order of the fields is V gene, J gene, D gene, clone size, CDR3 protein, CDR3 DNA. D genes are given only for firm matches. Size is stated for part of the rows, as once, few or many counts, or as a class when the clone is expanded.

v_call: TRBV5-1; j_call: TRBJ2-7; d_call: .; clone_size: .; cdr3_aa: CASRDSDYEQYF; cdr3_nt: TGCGCCAGCAGAGACTCCGACTACGAGCAGTACTTC
v_call: TRBV29-1; j_call: TRBJ1-2; d_call: TRBD1; clone_size: once; cdr3_aa: CSVVDWTGGWHGYTF; cdr3_nt: TGCAGCGTCGTAGATTGGACAGGGGGATGGCATGGCTACACCTTC
v_call: TRBV10-3; j_call: TRBJ1-5; d_call: .; clone_size: .; cdr3_aa: CAISESEGLIQPQHF; cdr3_nt: TGTGCCATCAGTGAGTCGGAGGGGTTGATTCAGCCCCAGCATTTT
v_call: TRBV6-1; j_call: TRBJ2-7; d_call: .; clone_size: .; cdr3_aa: CASSSGYYEQYF; cdr3_nt: TGTGCCAGCAGTAGCGGGTACTACGAGCAGTACTTC
v_call: TRBV5-4; j_call: TRBJ2-7; d_call: TRBD1; clone_size: .; cdr3_aa: CASSLEGQALDQYF; cdr3_nt: TGTGCCAGCAGCTTGGAAGGACAGGCCCTCGACCAGTACTTC
v_call: TRBV27; j_call: TRBJ2-7; d_call: .; clone_size: .; cdr3_aa: CASGGVQGLSYEQYF; cdr3_nt: TGTGCCAGCGGAGGGGTCCAGGGCCTATCCTACGAGCAGTACTTC
v_call: TRBV7-9; j_call: TRBJ1-1; d_call: .; clone_size: .; cdr3_aa: CASSLRSGDTEAFF; cdr3_nt: TGTGCCAGCAGCTTACGGTCGGGGGACACTGAAGCTTTCTTT
v_call: TRBV11-2; j_call: TRBJ2-7; d_call: TRBD2; clone_size: .; cdr3_aa: CASSRSGSSSYEQYF; cdr3_nt: TGTGCCAGCAGCCGTAGCGGGAGCAGCTCCTACGAGCAGTACTTC
v_call: TRBV10-3; j_call: TRBJ1-2; d_call: .; clone_size: few; cdr3_aa: CAISENNRARANYGYTF; cdr3_nt: TGTGCCATCAGTGAAAACAACAGGGCCAGAGCTAACTATGGCTACACCTTC
v_call: TRBV27; j_call: TRBJ2-1; d_call: TRBD2; clone_size: .; cdr3_aa: CASSFGTSGSVNEQFF; cdr3_nt: TGTGCCAGCAGTTTTGGGACTAGCGGGAGTGTGAATGAGCAGTTCTTC
v_call: TRBV2; j_call: TRBJ1-2; d_call: .; clone_size: few; cdr3_aa: CASSGTLNYGYTF; cdr3_nt: TGTGCCAGCAGTGGGACTTTGAACTATGGCTACACCTTC